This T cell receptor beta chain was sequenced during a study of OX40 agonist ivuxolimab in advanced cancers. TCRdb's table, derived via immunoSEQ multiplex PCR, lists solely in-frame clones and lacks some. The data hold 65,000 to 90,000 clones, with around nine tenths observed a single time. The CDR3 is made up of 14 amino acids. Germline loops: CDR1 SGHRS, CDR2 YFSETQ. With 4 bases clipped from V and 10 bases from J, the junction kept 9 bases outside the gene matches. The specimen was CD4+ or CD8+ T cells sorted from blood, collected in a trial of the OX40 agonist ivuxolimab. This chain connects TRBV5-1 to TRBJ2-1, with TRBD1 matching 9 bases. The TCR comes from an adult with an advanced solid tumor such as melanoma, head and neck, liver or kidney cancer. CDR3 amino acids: CASSLNRGLREQFF. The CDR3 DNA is TGCGCCAGCAGCCTTAACAGGGGGCTGCGGGAGCAGTTCTTC.